This T cell receptor (beta chain) was profiled in a study of beta chain features in type 1 diabetes. Every bit of the isolated RNA underwent reverse transcription, so sequencing read expressed TCRB transcripts. Clones were sequenced by immunoSEQ multiplex PCR, and TCRdb holds only the in-frame ones, with some missing. The table lists 600,000 to 650,000 clones, 15% to 17% of them singletons. The CDR3 runs to 15 residues. CDR1 is LNHNV and CDR2 is YYDKDF in the germline V gene (reference sequence). V lost 4 bases and J lost 6; bases outside the gene matches: 9. The sequence derives from a man aged 18 to 30 in good health. The rearrangement uses TRBV15 and TRBJ2-1; 7 positions match TRBD1. The material sequenced was naive CD4+ T cells from blood. Here the CDR3 reads CATSTRQGGRNEQFF. DNA of the CDR3: TGTGCCACCAGCACTAGACAGGGTGGGCGCAATGAGCAGTTCTTC.